This T cell receptor beta chain was obtained from a study of cytomegalovirus exposure and HLA in healthy donors. Notes on this clone: Its antigen is still unknown.

Regarding the study as a whole: Later analysis suggested most CMV-associated TCR beta chains were HLA-restricted.

Germline CDR1 is MNHNS and CDR2 is SASEGT. This CDR3 is built from 14 residues. J was trimmed by 1 base and V by 8 bases; bases with no gene match: 6. PCR involved 60 Vbeta and 13 Jbeta primers. Sequenced by immunoSEQ multiplex PCR; TCRdb stores in-frame clones only, minus some. The sample has about 140,000 clones; approximately 83% are singletons. The receptor's source is a man aged 40-49 years in good health and CMV-seropositive. The V call is TRBV6-1, the J call TRBJ2-7; TRBD1 matches at 9 bases. The sequenced sample consisted of PBMCs. This chain's CDR3 is CASQDRGGSYEQYF. CDR3 sequence (DNA): TGTGCCAGCCAAGACAGGGGGGGATCCTACGAGCAGTACTTC.